This is a list of T cell receptor beta chains from one sample in a study of T cell repertoires in cytomegalovirus infection. These TCRs' antigens remain unknown. TCRdb reprocessed the reads via MiXCR and lists one record per CDR3 protein. In the table there are approximately 910,000 distinct CDR3 sequences, around 32% of which are singletons. This specimen consisted of cultured CD8+ T cells from PBMCs, obtained from culture after CMV antigen stimulation. These receptors were obtained from a human donor in good health (CMV status not recorded). Some clones in this sample may be carry-over from other donors' samples. Each CDR3 is given with its conserved first and last residue. A D gene is named only where the DNA matches it firmly. Some rows mark clone size as missing; the rest say once, few, many or name a class of expanded clone.

clone_size,v_call,d_call,j_call,cdr3_nt,cdr3_aa
NA,TRBV7-8,TRBD1,TRBJ1-4,TGTGCCAGCAGCCTGGGTCAGGGGGCTGGGGAAAAACTGTTTTTT,CASSLGQGAGEKLFF
many,TRBV7-3,NA,TRBJ1-5,TGTGCCAGCAGGGACAGAGGGAACAATCAGCCCCAGCATTTT,CASRDRGNNQPQHF
NA,TRBV7-9,NA,TRBJ2-1,TGTGCCAGCAGCTTAGAGGGACGGGAAGAGCAGTTCTTC,CASSLEGREEQFF
NA,TRBV24-1,TRBD2,TRBJ2-1,TGTGCCACCAGTCGACAGCGGGGGGGGGAGTTAACCTACAATGAGCAGTTCTTC,CATSRQRGGELTYNEQFF
once,TRBV15,NA,TRBJ2-1,TGTGCCACCAGCAGAGATGGGGTCCTTTTCGAGGAGCAGTTCTTC,CATSRDGVLFEEQFF
few,TRBV7-9,NA,TRBJ2-2,TGTGCCAGCAGCTGGGTGGGCGAGAACACCGGGGAGCTGTTTTTT,CASSWVGENTGELFF
many,TRBV7-2,NA,TRBJ2-5,TGTGCCAGCAGCTTACCCGGCGAGACCCAGTACTTC,CASSLPGETQYF
NA,TRBV7-9,NA,TRBJ1-2,TGTGCCAGCAGCTTCCTACAGGACTATGGCTACACCTTC,CASSFLQDYGYTF
few,TRBV7-8,TRBD1,TRBJ2-7,TGTGCCAGCAGCCACTACCGGGACAGGACTTCCTACGAGCAGTACTTC,CASSHYRDRTSYEQYF
NA,TRBV7-8,NA,TRBJ2-5,TGTGCCAGCAGCGATGGACAGTACCAAGAGACCCAGTACTTC,CASSDGQYQETQYF
NA,TRBV3-1,TRBD2,TRBJ2-1,TGTGCCAGCAGCCAAGATAGTCTAGCGGGGGGTCTCTACAATGAGCAGTTCTTC,CASSQDSLAGGLYNEQFF
NA,TRBV6-2/TRBV6-3,TRBD1,TRBJ1-5,TGTGCCAGCAGTTATACCGGACAGGGGGTCATGGGCAATCAGCCCCAGCATTTT,CASSYTGQGVMGNQPQHF
NA,TRBV20-1,TRBD2,TRBJ2-7,TGCAGTGCTAGTAGCGGGGGGGTATACTACGAGCAGTACTTC,CSASSGGVYYEQYF
few,TRBV4-1,TRBD1,TRBJ1-4,TGCGCCAGCAGCCAAGATTGGGGTAGGGGGCGATCCAATGAAAAACTGTTTTTT,CASSQDWGRGRSNEKLFF
few,TRBV11-2,TRBD1,TRBJ1-2,TGTGCCAGCAGCTCCGCTAGGAAGGACAGGGTCCCCTATGGCTACACCTTC,CASSSARKDRVPYGYTF
NA,TRBV6-4,NA,TRBJ2-1,TGTGCCAGCAGTGACCTTTACAATGAGCAGTTCTTC,CASSDLYNEQFF
few,TRBV4-1,NA,TRBJ1-1,TGCGCCAGCAGCCAAGTGAGCTCAGGGAGGGAAGCTTTCTTT,CASSQVSSGREAFF
many,TRBV7-2,TRBD1,TRBJ1-5,TGTGCCAGCAGCCTACTTATAGACAGGGGGGATCAGCCCCAGCATTTT,CASSLLIDRGDQPQHF
NA,TRBV12-5,TRBD1,TRBJ1-1,TGTGCTAGTGGTTTTACTACAGGGGGCTTGAACACTGAAGCTTTCTTT,CASGFTTGGLNTEAFF
NA,TRBV27,TRBD1,TRBJ2-5,TGTGCCAGCAGTTCTCTTAGGGTTCTGGGACAGCAAGAGACCCAGTACTTC,CASSSLRVLGQQETQYF
NA,TRBV27,NA,TRBJ2-1,TGTGCCAGCAGTTTATCTGCAGGGATCGATGAGCAGTTCTTC,CASSLSAGIDEQFF
NA,TRBV6-8,NA,TRBJ2-7,TGTGCCAGCAGTCCCATCCAAGTTGCCAACGAGCAGTACTTC,CASSPIQVANEQYF
few,TRBV4-1,NA,TRBJ2-2,TGCGCCAGCAGCCCGCTGGGGACATCGAACACCGGGGAGCTGTTTTTT,CASSPLGTSNTGELFF
NA,TRBV14,NA,TRBJ1-2,TGTGTCAGCAGCCAAGGCCCAAACGATCGGTCTAAAAATGACTATGGCTACACCTTC,CVSSQGPNDRSKNDYGYTF
NA,TRBV4-1,TRBD1,TRBJ1-5,TGCGCCAGCAGCCGATCAGCCGACAGGGGGTATAGCAATCAGCCCCAGCATTTT,CASSRSADRGYSNQPQHF
NA,TRBV11-2,TRBD2,TRBJ2-3,TGTGCCAGCAGCTTATTCCCCCGGACTAGCGGGGGATCCACAGATACGCAGTATTTT,CASSLFPRTSGGSTDTQYF
few,TRBV12-3/TRBV12-4,NA,TRBJ1-2,TGTGCCAGCAGTTCCCCGGAAAGAGGACTCTATGGCTACACCTTC,CASSSPERGLYGYTF
NA,TRBV14,NA,TRBJ1-2,TGTGCCAGCAGCCGAAGCGGGGACTATGGCTACACCTTC,CASSRSGDYGYTF
many,TRBV7-2,NA,TRBJ1-4,TGTGCCAGCAGCTTGGGCCTTAATAATGAAAAACTGTTTTTT,CASSLGLNNEKLFF
NA,TRBV24-1,TRBD1,TRBJ2-3,TGTGCCACCAGTGACTGGGGACAGGGTGTCACAGATACGCAGTATTTT,CATSDWGQGVTDTQYF
NA,TRBV19,NA,TRBJ2-7,TGTGCCAGTAGTATGAGGGTGTCTGTCGAGCAGTACTTC,CASSMRVSVEQYF
few,TRBV5-6,NA,TRBJ1-3,TGTGCCAGCAGCCAGGGCAGACCTGGAAACACCATATATTTT,CASSQGRPGNTIYF
NA,TRBV5-1,NA,TRBJ2-1,TGCGCCAGCAGCTCCGGAACCCTCGAACCGGGCAATGAGCAGTTCTTC,CASSSGTLEPGNEQFF
once,TRBV6-2/TRBV6-3,NA,TRBJ2-1,TGTGCCAGCAGTCAACCTTCGACTGGCAATGAGCAGTTCTTC,CASSQPSTGNEQFF
many,TRBV9,TRBD1,TRBJ2-1,TGTGCCAGCAGCGGGACAGGGTACAATGAGCAGTTCTTC,CASSGTGYNEQFF
few,TRBV7-6,TRBD2,TRBJ2-5,TGTGCTAGCAGCTTAAGACTAGCGGGGAGTCAAGAGACCCAGTACTTC,CASSLRLAGSQETQYF
NA,TRBV7-9,TRBD2,TRBJ2-1,TGTGCCAGCAGCCCAAGGGGCGGGGGGCGCTATGAGCAGTTCTTC,CASSPRGGGRYEQFF
NA,TRBV6-6,NA,TRBJ1-5,TGTGCCAGCAGTCCGGGGGGGAGGGACCAGCCCCAGCATTTT,CASSPGGRDQPQHF
NA,TRBV4-2,NA,TRBJ2-3,TGTGCCAGCAGTACGGCGCGGGGAAGAACAGATACGCAGTATTTT,CASSTARGRTDTQYF
NA,TRBV6-1,NA,TRBJ2-3,TGTGCCAGCAGTTCCATATCGACAACAGATACGCAGTATTTT,CASSSISTTDTQYF
NA,TRBV24-1,NA,TRBJ1-4,TGTGCCACCCTGGCCAGGGGTGCGGACGAAAAACTGTTTTTT,CATLARGADEKLFF
many,TRBV28,NA,TRBJ2-1,TGTGCCAGCAGTCCAACAGGATGGGTAAAGGGTAATGAGCAGTTCTTC,CASSPTGWVKGNEQFF
once,TRBV9,NA,TRBJ2-1,TGTGCCAGCAGCGCCCCCGCTACCGACAGGTCTAACGGAGGGTACAATGAGCAGTTCTTC,CASSAPATDRSNGGYNEQFF
NA,TRBV27,TRBD2,TRBJ2-5,TGTGCCAGCAGCATTAGCGGGGGCGAAGAGACCCAGTACTTC,CASSISGGEETQYF
NA,TRBV3-1,NA,TRBJ2-1,TGTGCCAGCAGCCATTTACTAAGGGGGGCTTACAATGAGCAGTTCTTC,CASSHLLRGAYNEQFF
few,TRBV25-1,NA,TRBJ1-1,TGTGCCAGCAGTGAAACCGGGTCGGGGACTGAAGCTTTCTTT,CASSETGSGTEAFF
few,TRBV10-3,TRBD2,TRBJ2-1,TGTGCCATCAGGCTAGCGGAGAGCTCCTACAATGAGCAGTTCTTC,CAIRLAESSYNEQFF
NA,TRBV6-2/TRBV6-3,NA,TRBJ1-1,TGTGCCAGCAGTCGTTTTACCACTGAAGCTTTCTTT,CASSRFTTEAFF
few,TRBV10-3,NA,TRBJ1-5,TGTGCCATCAGTGAAGAACAGGGAAATCAGCCCCAGCATTTT,CAISEEQGNQPQHF
NA,TRBV6-1,NA,TRBJ2-7,TGTGCCAGCAGTGAGGACTGGAACTACGAGCAGTACTTC,CASSEDWNYEQYF
many,TRBV12-3/TRBV12-4,NA,TRBJ2-7,TGTGCCAGCAGTTGGAGTAGGGTCCCCTACGAGCAGTACTTC,CASSWSRVPYEQYF
NA,TRBV28,NA,TRBJ1-5,TGTGCTGCGGGATACGATCAGCCCCAGCATTTT,CAAGYDQPQHF